These 18 T cell receptor beta chains originate from one sample sequenced in a study of cytomegalovirus exposure and HLA in healthy donors. Vbeta (60) and Jbeta (13) primers were used in the PCR. Clones were sequenced by immunoSEQ multiplex PCR, and TCRdb holds only the in-frame ones, with some missing. The sample has 150,000 to 200,000 clones, about 87% seen once. The sequencing input was PBMCs. These receptors were collected from a woman between 18 and 29 years old in good health and CMV-seronegative.

The gene calls are TRBV25-1 and TRBJ1-2; D gene uncertain. V was clipped by 6 bases and J by 6 bases, with 14 bases between them. This CDR3 has 13 residues. The germline V gene has CDR1 MGHDK and CDR2 SYGVNS. This CDR3 reads CASRGRLRDGYTF. The CDR3 DNA is TGTGCCAGCAGAGGCCGACTTCGGGATGGCTACACCTTC.

This chain uses TRBV11-2 with TRBJ1-2; 10 bases match TRBD1. The CDR3 loop spans 14 amino acids. Germline values: CDR1 SGHAT, CDR2 FQNNGV. Unmatched junction bases numbered 10, after V lost 8 bases and J lost 7 bases. The CDR3 protein is CASRRQGAQGGYTF. CDR3 coding DNA: TGTGCCAGCCGTAGACAGGGGGCGCAGGGTGGCTACACCTTC.

The CDR3 sequence is CASSIARENTGELFF. As DNA, the CDR3 is TGTGCCAGCAGCATTGCCCGGGAGAACACCGGGGAGCTGTTTTTT. V usage is TRBV7-2 and J usage is TRBJ2-2; possible D gene TRBD2, 5 bases. The CDR3 runs to 15 residues. Trimming took 5 bases from V and 1 from J, leaving 11 bases between them. Germline lookup yields CDR1 SGHTA and CDR2 FQGNSA.

This clone has only one observation. The chain combines TRBV30 with TRBJ1-2; D is unresolved. Germline values: CDR1 GTSNPN, CDR2 SVGIG (reference sequence). The V gene lost 2 bases and the J gene lost 5 bases, with 9 bases spanning the gap. The CDR3 is 12 amino acids. CDR3 sequence reads: CAWSSLGYGYTF. The CDR3 coding sequence is TGTGCCTGGAGTTCACTCGGGTATGGCTACACCTTC.

The rearrangement links TRBV28 to TRBJ2-5, with unresolved D. The germline V and J ends were trimmed by 5 bases and 4 bases, with 8 bases remaining between them. There are 12 residues in the CDR3. Germline loops: CDR1 MDHEN, CDR2 SYDVKM. The CDR3 spells CASSPRIETQYF. CDR3 bases: TGTGCCAGCAGTCCTAGGATAGAGACCCAGTACTTC.

This sequence joins TRBV11-3 and TRBJ2-7, with TRBD1 as a possible D gene (5 bases). V was trimmed by 5 bases and J by 9 bases, leaving 14 bases between them. The CDR3 runs 12 residues. Germline CDR1 and CDR2: SGHNT and YENEEA. The CDR3: CASSTTGDRQYF. As DNA, the CDR3 is TGTGCCAGCAGCACCACCGGAGACAGGCAGTACTTC.

The CDR3 region is CASSLTGTGVTGELFF. The CDR3, as DNA: TGCGCCAGCAGCTTGACAGGGACAGGGGTAACCGGGGAGCTGTTTTTT. V gene TRBV5-1 combines with J gene TRBJ2-2, with TRBD1 identical over 10 bases. The germline gives CDR1 SGHRS, CDR2 YFSETQ. V was clipped by 1 base and J by 5 bases; unmatched bases: 5. This CDR3 region has 16 residues.

V is TRBV18 and J is TRBJ1-4; 8 bases map to TRBD1. In germline, CDR1 is KGHSH, CDR2 LQKENI. The ends lost 1 base at V and 5 bases at J; junction bases unmatched: 12. This CDR3 contains 18 residues. CDR3 in amino acids: CASSPQPGQAPGNEKLFF. DNA of the CDR3: TGTGCCAGCTCACCACAGCCGGGACAGGCCCCTGGGAATGAAAAACTGTTTTTT.

This chain uses TRBV18 with TRBJ2-7; 10 bases fit TRBD2. The CDR3 spans 15 residues. Germline V CDR1 and CDR2: KGHSH, LQKENI. J gave up 2 bases and V 3 bases, and 4 bases lay outside the gene matches. CDR3 bases: TGTGCCAGCTCACCCTTACTAGCGGGGACCTACGAGCAGTACTTC. This sequence encodes CASSPLLAGTYEQYF. Supplemented by reference TRBV18 and TRBJ2-7, the full variable domain reads NAGVMQNPRHLVRRRGQEARLRCSPMKGHSHVYWYRQLPEEGLKFMVYLQKENIIDESGMPKERFSAEFPKEGPSILRIQQVVRGDSAAYFCASSPLLAGTYEQYFGPGTRLTVT.

CDR3 in amino acids: CASSQGLAGGRLLTGELFF. In nucleotides, the CDR3 is TGTGCCAGCAGCCAGGGACTAGCGGGGGGCCGATTATTGACCGGGGAGCTGTTTTTT. V usage is TRBV7-2 and J usage is TRBJ2-2; 15 bases align to TRBD2. CDR3 size: 19 residues. V gave up 5 bases and J gave up 5 bases; unmatched junction bases: 12. Germline V gene lookup returns CDR1 SGHTA and CDR2 FQGNSA.

The chain has TRBV5-3 and TRBJ2-2; 9 bases match TRBD2. TRBV5-3 is recorded as an ORF, its role being uncertain. The CDR3 covers 19 residues. The ends lost 5 bases at V and 1 base at J; junction bases unmatched: 15. CDR3 region: CARRPVWREGRENTGELFF. CDR3 coding DNA: TGTGCCAGAAGACCCGTTTGGCGGGAGGGCCGGGAGAACACCGGGGAGCTGTTTTTT.

The chain uses TRBV29-1 and TRBJ1-2; TRBD1 is a possible D gene (5 bases). Trimming shortened V by 5 bases and J by 7 bases, and 17 bases separated the two germline ends. CDR3 length: 13 amino acids. Germline V lookup: CDR1 SQVTM, CDR2 ANQGSEA. In nucleotides, the CDR3 is TGCAGCGTTCCAAGTCCGGGGGAGGGTGGCTACACCTTC. Residues: CSVPSPGEGGYTF.

J is TRBJ1-4 and V is TRBV2; weak D call: TRBD1 (5 bases). CDR1 SNHLY and CDR2 FYNNEI come from the germline V gene. The CDR3 sequence is 15 residues long. Deletions cut 7 bases from V and 4 bases from J, with 16 bases between. The chain's CDR3 is CASNLPGLHNEKLFF. The CDR3 region has the DNA TGTGCCAGCAATCTACCGGGACTTCATAATGAAAAACTGTTTTTT.

The chain carries TRBV30 and TRBJ2-5; 8 bases match TRBD1. V trimming: 2 bases; J trimming: 3 bases; junction bases outside the gene matches: 8. Looked up from germline, CDR1 is GTSNPN and CDR2 is SVGIG (reference sequence). The CDR3 covers 15 residues. The CDR3 bases are TGTGCCTGGAGTCCCGGGACAGGCGTAAAAGAGACCCAGTACTTC. Protein: CAWSPGTGVKETQYF.

The chain couples TRBV7-3 to TRBJ1-2, with 7 positions matching TRBD1. Germline V gene sequence: CDR1 SGHTA, CDR2 FQGTGA. With 4 bases clipped from V and 7 bases from J, the junction kept 12 bases outside the gene matches. The CDR3 extends over 15 amino acids. The CDR3 nucleotides are TGTGCCAGCAGCTCAGGGACAGAAGATTCGGCTGGCTACACCTTC. Protein sequence: CASSSGTEDSAGYTF.

With regard to this clone: Different DNA sequences within this sample yield the same CDR3. This sequence joins TRBV7-2 and TRBJ1-1, with D possibly matching TRBD1 (6 bases). Trimming took off 11 bases at V and 4 bases at J, with 26 bases between the two ends. The CDR3 runs to 16 residues. Germline CDR1 reads SGHTA; CDR2 reads FQGNSA. The CDR3 region has the DNA TGTGCCTCCTGCTGGGCAACCAGGGGAACGGGCACTGAAGCTTTCTTT. This translates into CASCWATRGTGTEAFF.

The chain carries TRBV6-6 and TRBJ2-5; D may be TRBD1 (6 bases). The V gene's germline CDR1 is MNHNY and CDR2 SVGAGI (reference sequence). Trimming took off 4 bases at V and 4 bases at J, with 10 bases between the two ends. CDR3 size: 13 residues. In DNA, the CDR3 is TGTGCCAGCAGTTTCCAGGGGACAGAGACCCAGTACTTC. Translating it yields CASSFQGTETQYF.

The chain employs TRBV7-2 and TRBJ1-1, with 9 bases lining up with TRBD1. V lost 5 bases and J lost 5; bases outside the gene matches: 6. Germline values: CDR1 SGHTA, CDR2 FQGNSA. The CDR3 runs to 14 residues. The CDR3 region is CASSPTGGRTEAFF. The CDR3 DNA reads as TGTGCCAGCAGCCCGACAGGGGGAAGGACTGAAGCTTTCTTT. Complete variable domain (other parts from reference TRBV7-2 and TRBJ1-1): GAGVSQSPSNKVTEKGKDVELRCDPISGHTALYWYRQSLGQGLEFLIYFQGNSAPDKSGLPSDRFSAERTGGSVSTLTIQRTQQEDSAVYLCASSPTGGRTEAFFGQGTRLTVV.